This T cell receptor (beta chain) was captured in a study of T cell responses to AZD1222 COVID-19 vaccine. Of note for this clone: Its antigen is as yet unknown.

Regarding the study as a whole: Increased Spike-specific TCR breadth and depth were observed after two AZD1222 doses. Researchers took repertoire samples only after the peak T cell response had come.

The method was immunoSEQ multiplex PCR; TCRdb's version includes in-frame clones alone and lacks a portion of them. Of about 120,000 clones detected, about 89% appear once; the ten largest clones hold over 3.5%. V lost 2 bases to trimming and J lost 1 base, with 11 bases between them. The CDR3 extends over 15 amino acids. Germline values: CDR1 MDHEN, CDR2 SYDVKM. The chain combines TRBV28 with TRBJ1-1; maybe TRBD1 (5 bases). This receptor was taken from an adult in good health. The source was peripheral blood, collected on day 0 of AZD1222 vaccination. CDR3 residues: CASSLQGLENTEAFF. CDR3 DNA sequence: TGTGCCAGCAGTTTACAGGGTTTGGAGAACACTGAAGCTTTCTTT.